This passage covers 10 T cell receptor beta chains from one sample sequenced in a study of blood T cell repertoires in COVID-19. Clones were read by immunoSEQ multiplex PCR, and TCRdb kept only the in-frame ones, dropping some. The sample has 170,000 or so clones; approximately 80% are singletons. Specimen: peripheral blood. The source of these receptors is a woman in her sixties or seventies with acute or convalescent COVID-19.

This clone came up once. The junction departs from germline at one end; a sequencing error may be responsible. V usage is TRBV4-3 and J usage is TRBJ2-1; 7 bases are a match to TRBD1. Germline values: CDR1 LGHNA, CDR2 YSLEER. The CDR3 runs to 15 residues. For the CDR3, the DNA is TGCGCCAGCAGCCTCCGGGACAGATCTTACACTGAGCAGTTCTTC. Translation: CASSLRDRSYTEQFF.

The J gene is TRBJ2-5, the V gene TRBV9; 9 bases are shared with TRBD1. CDR3 length equals 16 residues. V lost 4 bases to trimming and J lost 4 bases; unmatched junction nucleotides: 11. The germline V gene has CDR1 SGDLS and CDR2 YYNGEE. The CDR3 bases are TGTGCCAGCAGCCTCAAAGCGGGACAGGGTTCAGAGACCCAGTACTTC. Its translation: CASSLKAGQGSETQYF.

The gene calls are TRBV24-1 and TRBJ2-2; TRBD2 aligns across 9 bases. J was trimmed by 4 bases and V by 1 base; bases with no gene match: 6. This CDR3 is 17 amino acids long. Germline lookup yields CDR1 KGHDR and CDR2 SFDVKD. The DNA of the CDR3 is TGTGCCACCAGTGATTTAGACGGGACTAGCTTCACCGGGGAGCTGTTTTTT. Translated, it gives CATSDLDGTSFTGELFF.

The chain couples TRBV5-5 to TRBJ2-5; 10 nucleotides agree with TRBD2. Germline V gene sequence: CDR1 SGHKS, CDR2 YYEKEE (reference sequence). Losses at the gene ends were 4 bases for V and 5 bases for J; bases not matched to a gene: 5. CDR3 length: 14 amino acids. This chain's CDR3 is CASSQRGGHETQYF. In nucleotides, the CDR3 is TGTGCCAGCAGCCAGCGGGGGGGCCATGAGACCCAGTACTTC.

The rearrangement joins TRBV7-6 to TRBJ2-7, with D unresolved. Germline lookup yields CDR1 SGHVS and CDR2 FNYEAQ. V lost 4 bases, J lost 4 bases, and 2 bases lay in between. The CDR3 totals 10 residues. This CDR3 reads CASSSYEQYF. CDR3 DNA sequence: TGTGCCAGCAGCTCGTACGAGCAGTACTTC. The full variable domain, in which reference TRBV7-6 and TRBJ2-7 provide the parts outside the CDR3, is GAGVSQSPRYKVTKRGQDVALRCDPISGHVSLYWYRQALGQGPEFLTYFNYEAQQDKSGLPNDRFSAERPEGSISTLTIQRTEQRDSAMYRCASSSYEQYFGPGTRLTVT.

The chain links TRBV6-5 to TRBJ2-5, with D perhaps matching TRBD1 (5 bases). V was pared by 4 bases and J by 1 base, with 13 bases between. CDR1 and CDR2 (germline): MNHEY, SVGAGI. The CDR3 runs to 15 residues. This CDR3 reads CASSWVREGQETQYF. CDR3 DNA sequence: TGTGCCAGCAGTTGGGTCAGGGAAGGCCAAGAGACCCAGTACTTC.

The rearrangement joins TRBV24-1 to TRBJ1-2; D is perhaps TRBD1 (6 bases). Trimming removed 2 bases from V and 1 base from J, with 19 bases in between. This CDR3 has 18 residues. Germline-derived CDR1 and CDR2 are KGHDR and SFDVKD. The CDR3 spells CATSDWVRGQTFNYGYTF. Written as DNA, the CDR3 is TGTGCCACCAGTGATTGGGTGAGGGGACAAACCTTTAACTATGGCTACACCTTC.

For this clone: One end of the junction varies from germline; a read error may be responsible. The chain is built from TRBV19 and TRBJ2-1; perhaps D is TRBD1 or TRBD2 (6 bases each). Germline CDR1 reads LNHDA; CDR2 reads SQIVND (reference sequence). This CDR3 has 14 amino acids. The CDR3 here is CASSRGDVYNEQFF. DNA of the CDR3: TGTGCCAGCAGTAGGGGGGACGTCTACAATGAGCAGTTCTTC.

This chain uses TRBV6-6 with TRBJ1-4; TRBD1 is a possible D gene (5 bases). This CDR3 comprises 15 residues. Trimming removed 0 bases at V and 5 bases at J, with 10 bases between. CDR1 MNHNY and CDR2 SVGAGI come from the germline V gene (reference sequence). For the CDR3, the DNA is TGTGCCAGCAGTTACTCGGCCAGGGCAAATGAAAAACTGTTTTTT. Protein: CASSYSARANEKLFF.

This sequence joins TRBV3-1 (or the pseudogene TRBV3-2) and TRBJ1-1; possible D gene TRBD1, 5 bases. This CDR3 has 15 amino acids. CDR1 and CDR2 (germline): LGHDT, YNNKEL (reference sequence). V was trimmed by 0 bases and J by 1 base, leaving 9 bases between them. The CDR3 loop reads CASSQDSGGNTEAFF. CDR3 coding DNA: TGTGCCAGCAGCCAAGATTCCGGGGGGAACACTGAAGCTTTCTTT.